This passage covers 10 T cell receptor beta chains from one sample sequenced in a study of technical replicates of blood from a handful of donors. The assay was immunoSEQ multiplex PCR, and TCRdb's table has in-frame clones only and misses some. Of roughly 100,000 clones listed, 90% to 96% are singletons. Sequenced: T cells isolated from PBMCs. Source of these receptors: a human donor in good health.

The genes are TRBV2 and TRBJ2-3; 7 bases line up with TRBD1. Germline CDR1 and CDR2: SNHLY and FYNNEI. This CDR3 has 18 residues. With 2 bases clipped from V and 3 bases from J, the junction kept 14 bases outside the gene matches. DNA of the CDR3: TGTGCCAGCAGTGAAATATTCGTGTCAGGGGGTATAACAGATACGCAGTATTTT. Amino acid sequence: CASSEIFVSGGITDTQYF.

The CDR3 region has the DNA TGCGCCAGCAGCCAAGATACAGCGGGAGCGTTCCGCGAGCAGTTCTTC. Protein sequence: CASSQDTAGAFREQFF. The chain carries TRBV4-3 and TRBJ2-1; 8 nucleotides line up with TRBD2. Trimming removed 0 bases from V and 10 bases from J; junction bases left unmatched: 11. This CDR3 has 16 residues. Looked up from germline, CDR1 is LGHNA and CDR2 is YSLEER.

This chain uses TRBV5-6 with TRBJ2-3; 8 bases are a match to TRBD2. The CDR3 totals 17 residues. From germline, CDR1 is SGHDT and CDR2 YYEEEE. The V and J ends lost 6 bases and 4 bases, in that order; junction bases with no gene match: 16. The CDR3 spells CASNPLAGGLSPDTQYF. The CDR3 nucleotides are TGTGCCAGCAACCCCTTGGCGGGGGGATTGTCACCAGATACGCAGTATTTT.

This chain connects TRBV6-5 to TRBJ2-5, with D uncertain. V was trimmed by 2 bases and J by 1 base, leaving 8 bases between them. The CDR3 contains 14 residues. Germline-derived CDR1 and CDR2 are MNHEY and SVGAGI. This chain's CDR3 is CASSYSSSQETQYF. The CDR3 DNA reads as TGTGCCAGCAGTTACAGCTCTTCCCAAGAGACCCAGTACTTC.

The chain couples TRBV6-5 to TRBJ1-5; weak D call: TRBD1 (5 bases). V was clipped by 6 bases and J by 7 bases, with 10 bases between them. The CDR3 runs 12 residues. The germline CDR1 and CDR2 sequences are MNHEY and SVGAGI. CDR3 region: CASRNQGQPQHF. The CDR3 DNA follows: TGTGCCAGCAGAAACCAGGGACAGCCCCAGCATTTT.

The chain recombines TRBV18 with TRBJ2-3, with D perhaps matching TRBD1 (5 bases). Germline lookup yields CDR1 KGHSH and CDR2 LQKENI. V lost 5 bases, J lost 0 bases, and 15 bases lay in between. The CDR3 has 16 residues. CDR3: CASSSETGISTDTQYF. In nucleotides, the CDR3 is TGTGCCAGCTCATCCGAAACAGGAATTAGCACAGATACGCAGTATTTT.

DNA for the CDR3: TGTGCCAGCAGTCGGACAGGGGACGTCACTGAAGCTTTCTTT. Protein product: CASSRTGDVTEAFF. The chain recombines TRBV27 with TRBJ1-1; 9 bases map to TRBD1. Germline assignment: CDR1 MNHEY and CDR2 SMNVEV (reference sequence). The V gene end was trimmed by 5 bases and the J gene end by 4 bases; junction bases not matched to a gene: 5. This CDR3 region has 14 residues.

The CDR3 DNA follows: TGCGCCAGCAGCCAACAACCGGGTTATTACGAGCAGTACTTC. This translates into CASSQQPGYYEQYF. The rearrangement links TRBV5-1 to TRBJ2-7; no clear D gene. CDR1 is SGHRS and CDR2 is YFSETQ in the germline V gene. The CDR3 consists of 14 residues. Trimming removed 4 bases at V and 4 bases at J, with 15 bases between.

J is TRBJ1-5 and V is TRBV28; 7 bases are a match to TRBD1. This CDR3 spans 15 amino acids. Looked up from germline, CDR1 is MDHEN and CDR2 is SYDVKM. Trimming at V came to 8 bases and at J to 2 bases, leaving 9 bases not matched to a gene. CDR3 sequence reads: CASRGDRAGNQPQHF. The CDR3 DNA sequence: TGTGCCAGCCGGGGCGACAGGGCCGGCAATCAGCCCCAGCATTTT. The whole variable domain, filled in from reference TRBV28 and TRBJ1-5, reads DVKVTQSSRYLVKRTGEKVFLECVQDMDHENMFWYRQDPGLGLRLIYFSYDVKMKEKGDIPEGYSVSREKKERFSLILESASTNQTSMYLCASRGDRAGNQPQHFGDGTRLSIL.

The chain couples TRBV19 to TRBJ1-5; D possibly corresponds to TRBD1 (6 bases). Germline CDR1 is LNHDA and CDR2 is SQIVND (reference sequence). The CDR3 runs 14 residues. Trimming took 1 base from V and 6 from J, leaving 10 bases between them. The CDR3 DNA is TGTGCCAGTAGTATAGTACAGGGTTTTCAGCCCCAGCATTTT. This codes for CASSIVQGFQPQHF.